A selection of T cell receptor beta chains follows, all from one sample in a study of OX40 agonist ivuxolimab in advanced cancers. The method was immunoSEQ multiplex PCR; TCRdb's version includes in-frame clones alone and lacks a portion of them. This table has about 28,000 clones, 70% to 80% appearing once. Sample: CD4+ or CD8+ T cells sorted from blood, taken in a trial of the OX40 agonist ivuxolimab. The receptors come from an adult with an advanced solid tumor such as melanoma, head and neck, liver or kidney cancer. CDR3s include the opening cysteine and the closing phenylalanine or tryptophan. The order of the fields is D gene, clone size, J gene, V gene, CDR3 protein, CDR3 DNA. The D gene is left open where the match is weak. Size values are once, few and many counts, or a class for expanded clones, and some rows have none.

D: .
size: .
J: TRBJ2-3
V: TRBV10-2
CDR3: CASRGAGTDTQYF
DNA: TGCGCCAGCAGAGGGGCTGGCACAGATACGCAGTATTTT

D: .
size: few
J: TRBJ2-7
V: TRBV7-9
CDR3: CASSSGPGAEQYF
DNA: TGTGCCAGCAGCTCAGGTCCGGGTGCCGAGCAGTACTTC

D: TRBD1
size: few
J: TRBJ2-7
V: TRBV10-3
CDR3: CATGAGTGGSYEQYF
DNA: TGTGCCACTGGCGCTGGGACAGGGGGCTCCTACGAGCAGTACTTC

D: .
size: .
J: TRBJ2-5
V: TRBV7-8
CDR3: CASSADWTQETQYF
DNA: TGTGCCAGCAGCGCCGACTGGACCCAAGAGACCCAGTACTTC

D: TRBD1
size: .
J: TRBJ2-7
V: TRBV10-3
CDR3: CAISDQGQPRGEQYF
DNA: TGTGCCATCAGTGACCAGGGACAGCCTAGGGGCGAGCAGTACTTC

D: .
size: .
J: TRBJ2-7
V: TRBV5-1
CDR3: CASSGVLGYEQYF
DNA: TGCGCCAGCAGCGGCGTCTTAGGCTACGAGCAGTACTTC

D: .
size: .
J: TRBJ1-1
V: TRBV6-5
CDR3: CASTPGGGNTEAFF
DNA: TGTGCCAGCACCCCCGGAGGGGGGAACACTGAAGCTTTCTTT

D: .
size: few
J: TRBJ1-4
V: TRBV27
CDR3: CASSLTGTSTNEKLFF
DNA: TGTGCCAGCAGTTTGACAGGCACCTCAACTAATGAAAAACTGTTTTTT

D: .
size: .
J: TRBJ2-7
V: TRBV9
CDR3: CASSVVGGYEQYF
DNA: TGTGCCAGCAGCGTAGTAGGGGGATACGAGCAGTACTTC

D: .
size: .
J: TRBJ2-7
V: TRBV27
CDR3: CASSRGDATYEQYF
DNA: TGTGCCAGCAGTAGGGGGGACGCTACCTACGAGCAGTACTTC

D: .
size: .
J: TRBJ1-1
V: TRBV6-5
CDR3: CAIQATEAFF
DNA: TGTGCCATCCAAGCCACTGAAGCTTTCTTT

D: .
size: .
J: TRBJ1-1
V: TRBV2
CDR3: CASSGVAGMAYNTEAFF
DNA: TGTGCCAGCAGTGGAGTCGCAGGGATGGCCTATAACACTGAAGCTTTCTTT

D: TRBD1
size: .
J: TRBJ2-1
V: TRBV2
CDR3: CASSEGAGQGLGEQFF
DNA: TGTGCCAGCAGTGAGGGTGCAGGACAGGGGCTCGGTGAGCAGTTCTTC

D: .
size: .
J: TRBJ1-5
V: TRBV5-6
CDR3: CASSLLDQPQHF
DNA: TGTGCCAGCAGCTTGTTGGATCAGCCCCAGCATTTT

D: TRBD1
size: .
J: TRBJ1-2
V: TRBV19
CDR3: CASSTRGRGYGYTF
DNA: TGTGCCAGTAGTACCAGGGGGCGCGGCTATGGCTACACCTTC

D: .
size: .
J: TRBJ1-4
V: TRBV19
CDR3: CASSIDWPSGEKLFF
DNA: TGTGCCAGTAGTATAGATTGGCCGTCAGGTGAAAAACTGTTTTTT

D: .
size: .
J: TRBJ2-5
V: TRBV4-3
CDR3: CASSQDLARTYQETQYF
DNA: TGCGCCAGCAGCCAAGATTTGGCCCGGACGTACCAAGAGACCCAGTACTTC

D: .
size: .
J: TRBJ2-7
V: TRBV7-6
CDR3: CASSPRGDSSSYEQYF
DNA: TGTGCCAGCAGCCCAAGAGGCGACAGCAGCTCCTACGAGCAGTACTTC

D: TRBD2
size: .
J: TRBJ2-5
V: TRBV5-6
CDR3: CASSFLGLAGAKGQETQYF
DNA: TGTGCCAGCAGCTTCTTGGGACTAGCGGGGGCCAAAGGCCAAGAGACCCAGTACTTC

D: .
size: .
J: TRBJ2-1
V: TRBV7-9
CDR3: CASSLVVRVGENEQFF
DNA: TGTGCCAGCAGCTTAGTTGTTCGAGTAGGGGAAAATGAGCAGTTCTTC